This T cell receptor beta chain appears in the sequencing data of a study of T cells in Graves' hyperthyroidism and ophthalmopathy. RNA transcripts gave rise to amplified TCR beta CDR3 regions. The study used the HTBI primer set for a first-round RT-PCR of the TCR CDR3. TCRdb reanalysed the multiplex PCR reads using MiXCR and keeps one entry per CDR3 protein. The table lists 500,000 to 600,000 distinct CDR3 sequences, over 45% of them singletons, with around 47% in the top ten. Diagnoses rested on clinical symptoms, serum thyroxine and TRAb, thyroid ultrasound and orbital computed tomography. Source material: peripheral blood or thyroid tissue (not recorded which). The clonotype comes from an adult woman with Graves' disease, either hyperthyroidism or ophthalmopathy (not recorded which).

CDR3 DNA: TGCGCCAGCAGCCAAGATCTAGCGCCGAACACCGGGGAGCTGTTTTTT. This gives the protein CASSQDLAPNTGELFF. The rearrangement uses TRBV4-1 and TRBJ2-2, with a possible D match to TRBD2 (6 bases). This CDR3 spans 16 amino acids. CDR1 is MGHRA, CDR2 YSYEKL, per germline. Between the trimmed V and J ends, which lost 0 bases and 0 bases, there was a span of 8 bases.